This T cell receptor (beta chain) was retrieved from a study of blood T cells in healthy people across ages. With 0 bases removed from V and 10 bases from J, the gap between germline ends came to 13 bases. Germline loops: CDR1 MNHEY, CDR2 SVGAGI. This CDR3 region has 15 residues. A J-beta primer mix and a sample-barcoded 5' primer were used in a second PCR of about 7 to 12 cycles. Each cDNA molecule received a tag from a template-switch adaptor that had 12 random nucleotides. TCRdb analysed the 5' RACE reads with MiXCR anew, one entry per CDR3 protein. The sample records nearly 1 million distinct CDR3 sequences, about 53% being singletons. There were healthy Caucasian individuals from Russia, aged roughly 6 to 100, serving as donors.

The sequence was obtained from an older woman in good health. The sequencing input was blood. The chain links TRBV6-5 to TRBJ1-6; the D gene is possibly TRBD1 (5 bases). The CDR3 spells CASSYSRVEESPLHF. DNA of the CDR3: TGTGCCAGCAGTTACTCCAGGGTGGAGGAATCACCCCTCCACTTT.